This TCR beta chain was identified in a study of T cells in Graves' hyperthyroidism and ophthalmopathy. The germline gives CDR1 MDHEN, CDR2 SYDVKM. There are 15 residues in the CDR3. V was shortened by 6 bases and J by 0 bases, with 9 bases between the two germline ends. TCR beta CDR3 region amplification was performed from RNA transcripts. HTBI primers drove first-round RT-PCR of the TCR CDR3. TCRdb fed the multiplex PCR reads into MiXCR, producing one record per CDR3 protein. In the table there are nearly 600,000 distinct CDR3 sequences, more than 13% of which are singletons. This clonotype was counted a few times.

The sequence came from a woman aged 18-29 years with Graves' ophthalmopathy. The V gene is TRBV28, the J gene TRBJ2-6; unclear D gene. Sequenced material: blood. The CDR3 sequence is CASRPDNSGANVLTF. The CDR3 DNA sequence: TGTGCCAGCAGGCCAGACAACTCTGGGGCCAACGTCCTGACTTTC. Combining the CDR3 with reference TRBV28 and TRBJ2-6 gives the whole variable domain DVKVTQSSRYLVKRTGEKVFLECVQDMDHENMFWYRQDPGLGLRLIYFSYDVKMKEKGDIPEGYSVSREKKERFSLILESASTNQTSMYLCASRPDNSGANVLTFGAGSRLTVL.